Listed below are T cell receptor beta chains from one sample, sequenced in a study of cytomegalovirus exposure and HLA in healthy donors. Method: immunoSEQ multiplex PCR; TCRdb's copy keeps in-frame clones and lacks some. The table shows 50,000 to 55,000 clones, with about 50% occurring only once. Sequencing was done on a sample of PBMCs. These TCRs come from a human donor in good health. CDR3s include the opening cysteine and the closing phenylalanine or tryptophan. A D gene is named only where the DNA matches it firmly. For some rows the clone size is stated as once, few or many, or as a class when expanded; others skip it.

j_gene	v_gene	abundance	d_gene	CDR3nt	CDR3aa
TRBJ1-3	TRBV21-1	NA	NA	TGTGCCAGCAGCTGTGGACTCATAAAAAAGTCTGGAAACACCATATATTTT	CASSCGLIKKSGNTIYF
TRBJ1-5	TRBV19	NA	TRBD1	TGTGCCAGTAGTAGGACAGGCTCGAATCAGCCCCAGCATTTT	CASSRTGSNQPQHF
TRBJ2-7	TRBV7-6	NA	TRBD1	TGTGCCAGCAGCTTAGCGACAGGGGGGACCTACGAGCAGTACTTC	CASSLATGGTYEQYF
TRBJ2-7	TRBV5-1	NA	NA	TGCGCCAGCTCTCGAGGGAACGAAGCCTACGAGCAGTACTTC	CASSRGNEAYEQYF
TRBJ2-5	TRBV19	once	NA	TGTGCCAGTAGTATCGACTTCCAGAGGGAGACCCAGTACTTC	CASSIDFQRETQYF
TRBJ1-4	TRBV5-1	few	NA	TGCGCCAGCGCCGCCGAGGGCGCATCTAATGAAAAACTGTTTTTT	CASAAEGASNEKLFF
TRBJ1-2	TRBV9	few	NA	TGTGCCAGCAGCGTAGGGACAGTATCCGACTATGGCTACACCTTC	CASSVGTVSDYGYTF
TRBJ2-5	TRBV6-8	NA	TRBD1	TGTGCCAGCGGGGGACAGGGAGGCCCATGCCTAGAGACCCAGTACTTC	CASGGQGGPCLETQYF
TRBJ2-7	TRBV7-3	NA	TRBD2	TGTGCCAGCAGCTTAAATGGTGGGGGCGGGGGGGCCAACGAGCAGTACTTC	CASSLNGGGGGANEQYF
TRBJ1-1	TRBV5-1	NA	TRBD1	TGCGCCAGCAGCTTGGCCCGGGACAGGTATTTCGGCACTGAAGCTTTCTTT	CASSLARDRYFGTEAFF
TRBJ2-1	TRBV7-9	NA	NA	TGTGCCAGCAGCTTAGGAGGGTCGGTACCCCACAATGAGCAGTTCTTC	CASSLGGSVPHNEQFF
TRBJ2-7	TRBV11-3	few	TRBD2	TGTGCCAGCAGCCCCAGCGGGGGGGCTTACGAGCAGTACTTC	CASSPSGGAYEQYF
TRBJ2-1	TRBV6-5	NA	TRBD1	TGTGCCAGCAGTTACATGACAGGGGGCTACAATGAGCAGTTCTTC	CASSYMTGGYNEQFF
TRBJ1-1	TRBV2	NA	NA	TGTGCCAGCAGCTTACAGGGGAACACTGAAGCTTTCTTT	CASSLQGNTEAFF
TRBJ2-2	TRBV5-1	NA	NA	TGCGCCAGCAGCTTGGGATCGGGGGTTGGCACCGGGGAGCTGTTTTTT	CASSLGSGVGTGELFF
TRBJ1-1	TRBV7-2	few	NA	TGTGCCAGCAGCTTAAGACAGATGAACACTGAAGCTTTCTTT	CASSLRQMNTEAFF
TRBJ2-3	TRBV4-2	NA	NA	TGTGCCAGCAGCCAAAGAGTGTTGGGCCCTAGCTCGGGCGGGGCAGATACGCAGTATTTT	CASSQRVLGPSSGGADTQYF
TRBJ2-7	TRBV19	NA	TRBD2	TGTGCCAGTAGTCCCCCGGGCGGGGGCTACGAGCAGTACTTC	CASSPPGGGYEQYF
TRBJ1-5	TRBV6-1	few	NA	TGTGCCAGCAGTGACGGACATAGCAATCAGCCCCAGCATTTT	CASSDGHSNQPQHF
TRBJ1-2	TRBV10-3	NA	TRBD1	TGTGCCATCACCGGACAGGGAGGGGTGAATGGCTACACCTTC	CAITGQGGVNGYTF
TRBJ1-4	TRBV4-3	NA	NA	TGCGCCAGCAGCCAACACTCAACGCGGGGAAATGAAAAACTGTTTTTT	CASSQHSTRGNEKLFF
TRBJ1-2	TRBV14	NA	NA	TGTGCCAGCAGCCCACAGCAAAACTATGGCTACACCTTC	CASSPQQNYGYTF
TRBJ1-3	TRBV6-6	NA	TRBD1	TGTGCCAGCAGTCCTCGACAGGGGATATCGGGAAACACCATATATTTT	CASSPRQGISGNTIYF